This T cell receptor beta chain came from a study of T cell repertoires in ileal Crohn's disease. Notes on the study in general: High-frequency clones were more common in sorted CD8 than CD4 cells. Compared with non-smokers, active smokers at surgery showed more clonal expansions.

In the case of this clone: Its antigen is not identified. Other nucleotide sequences from this sample produce the same CDR3.

Using immunoSEQ multiplex PCR, the repertoire was profiled, and TCRdb retains in-frame clones only, with some absent. The sample shows 7,000 or so clones, under 80% of them seen only once. The ends were cut back, 4 bases at V and 1 base at J, with 7 bases in the middle. CDR3 length equals 13 residues. CDR1 and CDR2 (germline): WSHSY, SAAADI. The sample's time point: proximal margin of the surgical specimen (macroscopically non-inflamed). Patients were adults with ileal or ileocolonic Crohn's disease needing resection. The source is an adult with Crohn's disease. The genes are TRBV10-2 and TRBJ2-5; D is undetermined. The sample comprised ileal tissue. CDR3 sequence reads: CASSGGSQETQYF. For the CDR3, the DNA is TGCGCCAGCAGTGGCGGCAGCCAAGAGACCCAGTACTTC.